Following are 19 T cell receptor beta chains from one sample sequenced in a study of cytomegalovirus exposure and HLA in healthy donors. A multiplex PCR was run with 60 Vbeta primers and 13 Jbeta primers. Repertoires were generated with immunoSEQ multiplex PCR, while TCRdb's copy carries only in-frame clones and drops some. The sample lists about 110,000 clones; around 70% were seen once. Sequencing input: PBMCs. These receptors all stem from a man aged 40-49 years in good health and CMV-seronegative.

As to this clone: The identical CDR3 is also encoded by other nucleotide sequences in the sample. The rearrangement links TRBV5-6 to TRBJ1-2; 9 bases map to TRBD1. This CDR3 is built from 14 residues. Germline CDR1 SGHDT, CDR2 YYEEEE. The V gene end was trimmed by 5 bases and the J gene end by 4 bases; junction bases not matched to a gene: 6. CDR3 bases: TGTGCCAGCAGTAGGGGACAGGGTTCCTATGGCTACACCTTC. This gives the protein CASSRGQGSYGYTF.

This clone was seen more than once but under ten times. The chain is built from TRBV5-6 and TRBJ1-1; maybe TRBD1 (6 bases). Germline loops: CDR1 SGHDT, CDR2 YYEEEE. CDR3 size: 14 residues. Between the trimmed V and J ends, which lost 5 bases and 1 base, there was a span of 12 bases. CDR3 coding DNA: TGTGCCAGCAGACGGCCGGACAGGAACACTGAAGCTTTCTTT. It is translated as CASRRPDRNTEAFF.

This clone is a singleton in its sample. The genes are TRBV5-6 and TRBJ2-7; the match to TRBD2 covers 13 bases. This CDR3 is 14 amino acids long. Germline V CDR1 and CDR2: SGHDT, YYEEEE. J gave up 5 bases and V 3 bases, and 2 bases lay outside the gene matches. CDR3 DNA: TGTGCCAGCAGCTCCGGACTAGCGGGAGACGAGCAGTACTTC. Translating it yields CASSSGLAGDEQYF.

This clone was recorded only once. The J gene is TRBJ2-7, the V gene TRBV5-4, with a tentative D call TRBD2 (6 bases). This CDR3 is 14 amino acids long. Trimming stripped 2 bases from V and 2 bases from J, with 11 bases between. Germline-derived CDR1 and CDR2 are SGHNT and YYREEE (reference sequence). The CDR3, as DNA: TGTGCCAGCAGCTTTAGCGGTAATACCTACGAGCAGTACTTC. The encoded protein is CASSFSGNTYEQYF.

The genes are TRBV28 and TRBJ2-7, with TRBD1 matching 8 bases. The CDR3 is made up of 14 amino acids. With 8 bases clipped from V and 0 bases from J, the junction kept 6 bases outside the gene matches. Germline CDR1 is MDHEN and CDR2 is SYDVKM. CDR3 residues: CASEGQGNSYEQYF. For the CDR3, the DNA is TGTGCCAGCGAAGGACAGGGCAACTCCTACGAGCAGTACTTC.

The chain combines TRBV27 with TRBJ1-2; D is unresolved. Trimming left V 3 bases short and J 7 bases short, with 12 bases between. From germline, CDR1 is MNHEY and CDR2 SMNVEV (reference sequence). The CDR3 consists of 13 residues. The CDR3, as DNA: TGTGCCAGCAGTTTTGGGCTACAGTTTGGCTACACCTTC. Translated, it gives CASSFGLQFGYTF.

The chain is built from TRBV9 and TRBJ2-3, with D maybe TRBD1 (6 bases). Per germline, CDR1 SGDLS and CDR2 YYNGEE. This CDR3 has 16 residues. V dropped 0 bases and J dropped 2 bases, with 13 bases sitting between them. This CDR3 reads CASSVGGGVNTDTQYF. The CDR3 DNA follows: TGTGCCAGCAGCGTAGGAGGGGGAGTGAACACAGATACGCAGTATTTT.

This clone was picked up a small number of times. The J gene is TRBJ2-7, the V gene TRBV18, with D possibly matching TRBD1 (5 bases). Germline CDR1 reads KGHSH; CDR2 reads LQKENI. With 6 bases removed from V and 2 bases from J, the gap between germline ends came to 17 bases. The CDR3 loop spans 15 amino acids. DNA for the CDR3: TGTGCCAGCTCGCCTAGTAATGGGGCTCCCTACGAGCAGTACTTC. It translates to CASSPSNGAPYEQYF.

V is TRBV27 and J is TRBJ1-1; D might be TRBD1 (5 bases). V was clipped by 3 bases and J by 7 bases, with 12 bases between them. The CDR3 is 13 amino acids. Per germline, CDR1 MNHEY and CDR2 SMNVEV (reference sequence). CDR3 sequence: CASSLGQNHEAFF. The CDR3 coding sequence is TGTGCCAGCAGTTTGGGGCAGAACCATGAAGCTTTCTTT.

CDR3: CASSTYAEQFF. The CDR3 DNA reads as TGTGCCAGCAGTACCTATGCTGAGCAGTTCTTC. The V call is TRBV6-6, the J call TRBJ2-1, with D unclear. The CDR3 sequence is 11 residues long. With 5 bases removed from V and 9 bases from J, the gap between germline ends came to 8 bases. CDR1 and CDR2 (germline): MNHNY, SVGAGI (reference sequence).

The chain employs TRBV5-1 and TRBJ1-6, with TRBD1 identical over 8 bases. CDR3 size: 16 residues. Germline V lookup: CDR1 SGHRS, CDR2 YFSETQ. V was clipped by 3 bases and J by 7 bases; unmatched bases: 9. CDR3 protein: CASSWTRTGWNSPLHF. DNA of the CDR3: TGCGCCAGCAGCTGGACCAGGACAGGGTGGAATTCACCCCTCCACTTT.

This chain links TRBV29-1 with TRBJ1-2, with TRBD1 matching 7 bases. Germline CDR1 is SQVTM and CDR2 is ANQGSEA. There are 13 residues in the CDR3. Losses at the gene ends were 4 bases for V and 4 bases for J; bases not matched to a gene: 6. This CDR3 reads CSVGGGGLYGYTF. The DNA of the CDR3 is TGCAGCGTTGGAGGAGGGGGCCTCTATGGCTACACCTTC.

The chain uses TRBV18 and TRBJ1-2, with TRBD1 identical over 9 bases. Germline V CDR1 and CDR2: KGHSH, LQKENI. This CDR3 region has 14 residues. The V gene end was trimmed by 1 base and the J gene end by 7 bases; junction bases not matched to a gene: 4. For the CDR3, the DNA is TGTGCCAGCTCACCACTAAGGGACAGGGCTGGCTACACCTTC. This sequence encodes CASSPLRDRAGYTF.

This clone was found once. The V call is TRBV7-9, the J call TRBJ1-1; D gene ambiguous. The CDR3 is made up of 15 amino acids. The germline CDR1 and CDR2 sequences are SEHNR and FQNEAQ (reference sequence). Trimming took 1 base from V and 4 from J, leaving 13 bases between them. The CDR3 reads CASSLEGGLGTEAFF. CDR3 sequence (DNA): TGTGCCAGCAGCTTAGAAGGAGGGTTGGGCACTGAAGCTTTCTTT. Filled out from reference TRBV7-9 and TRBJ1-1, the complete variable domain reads DTGVSQNPRHKITKRGQNVTFRCDPISEHNRLYWYRQTLGQGPEFLTYFQNEAQLEKSRLLSDRFSAERPKGSFSTLEIQRTEQGDSAMYLCASSLEGGLGTEAFFGQGTRLTVV.

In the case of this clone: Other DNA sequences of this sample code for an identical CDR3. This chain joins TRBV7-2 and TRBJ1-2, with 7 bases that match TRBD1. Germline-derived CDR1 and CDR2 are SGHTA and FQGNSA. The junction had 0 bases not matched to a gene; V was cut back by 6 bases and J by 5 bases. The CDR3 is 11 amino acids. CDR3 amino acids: CASRTGYGYTF. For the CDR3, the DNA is TGTGCCAGCAGGACAGGGTATGGCTACACCTTC.

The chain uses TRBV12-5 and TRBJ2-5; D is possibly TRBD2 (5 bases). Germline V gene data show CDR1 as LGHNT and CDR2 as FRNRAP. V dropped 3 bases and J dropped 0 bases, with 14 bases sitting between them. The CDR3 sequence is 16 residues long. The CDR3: CASGLGRGEYQETQYF. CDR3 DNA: TGTGCTAGTGGTTTAGGCCGGGGTGAGTACCAAGAGACCCAGTACTTC.

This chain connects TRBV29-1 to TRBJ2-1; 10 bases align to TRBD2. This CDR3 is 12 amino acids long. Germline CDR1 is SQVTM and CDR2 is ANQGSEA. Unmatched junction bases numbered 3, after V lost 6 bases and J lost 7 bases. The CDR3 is CSVRTSGNEQFF. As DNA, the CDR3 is TGCAGCGTCCGGACTAGCGGAAATGAGCAGTTCTTC.

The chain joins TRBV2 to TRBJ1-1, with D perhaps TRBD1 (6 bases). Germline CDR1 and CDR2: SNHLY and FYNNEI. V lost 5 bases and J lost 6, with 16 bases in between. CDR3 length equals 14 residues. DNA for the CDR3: TGTGCCAGCAGTTCTGACAGGAATGGGTCTGAAGCTTTCTTT. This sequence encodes CASSSDRNGSEAFF.

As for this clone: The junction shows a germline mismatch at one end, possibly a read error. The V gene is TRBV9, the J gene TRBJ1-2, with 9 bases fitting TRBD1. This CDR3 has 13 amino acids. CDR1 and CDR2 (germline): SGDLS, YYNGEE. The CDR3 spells CASGQGNNYGHTF. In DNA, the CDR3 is TGTGCCAGCGGACAGGGGAACAACTATGGCCACACCTTC.